These 13 T cell receptor beta chains came from one sample sequenced in a study of T cell changes during pregnancy in multiple sclerosis. The assay was immunoSEQ multiplex PCR, and TCRdb's table has in-frame clones only and misses some. The sample yields some 100,000 clones, approximately 94% seen once. Material: peripheral blood, obtained before pregnancy. Receptor source: a female donor with multiple sclerosis, enrolled in a pregnancy study.

V is TRBV29-1 and J is TRBJ2-3; D is possibly TRBD1 (6 bases). The V and J ends lost 0 bases and 0 bases respectively, with 10 bases between them. This CDR3 comprises 15 residues. Germline V gene data show CDR1 as SQVTM and CDR2 as ANQGSEA. CDR3 sequence: CSVEDGTPSTDTQYF. DNA for the CDR3: TGCAGCGTTGAAGATGGGACACCTAGCACAGATACGCAGTATTTT.

V usage is TRBV11-2 and J usage is TRBJ2-1; a weak D match, TRBD2 (6 bases). This CDR3 comprises 14 residues. V was trimmed by 5 bases and J by 6 bases, leaving 14 bases between them. Germline V gene data show CDR1 as SGHAT and CDR2 as FQNNGV. The CDR3 DNA reads as TGTGCCAGCAGCCCCGGAGGGCTCTCCAATGAGCAGTTCTTC. Its translation is CASSPGGLSNEQFF.

The chain is built from TRBV27 and TRBJ2-1; TRBD1 matches 7 bases. V trimming: 4 bases; J trimming: 4 bases; junction bases outside the gene matches: 7. Germline assignment: CDR1 MNHEY and CDR2 SMNVEV (reference sequence). The CDR3 has 15 amino acids. The CDR3 nucleotides are TGTGCCAGCAGTTCCGGGACAGCGACATACAATGAGCAGTTCTTC. Residues: CASSSGTATYNEQFF.

The V and J genes are TRBV2 and TRBJ1-2; D perhaps matches TRBD1 (5 bases). V lost 7 bases and J lost 1, with 10 bases in between. The CDR3 is 13 amino acids. Germline values: CDR1 SNHLY, CDR2 FYNNEI. The CDR3 loop reads CASNSQGNYGYTF. CDR3 in DNA: TGTGCCAGCAACTCTCAGGGTAACTATGGCTACACCTTC.

The chain has TRBV28 and TRBJ1-3; TRBD1 might be the D (5 bases). Between the trimmed V and J ends, which lost 6 bases and 4 bases, there was a span of 16 bases. This CDR3 is built from 15 residues. The V gene's germline CDR1 is MDHEN and CDR2 SYDVKM. The CDR3 reads CASRLTREIGNTIYF. The CDR3 DNA follows: TGTGCCAGCAGATTAACCAGGGAAATCGGAAACACCATATATTTT.

The rearrangement joins TRBV30 to TRBJ2-7, with 10 positions matching TRBD1. Germline trimming cut 2 bases from V and 3 bases from J; bases unmatched to any gene: 7. The CDR3 spans 15 residues. In germline, CDR1 is GTSNPN, CDR2 SVGIG (reference sequence). The CDR3 nucleotides are TGTGCCTGGAGTCCGTGGGACAGGGGAATCTACGAGCAGTACTTC. It codes for CAWSPWDRGIYEQYF. The variable domain in full, with the rest retrieved from reference TRBV30 and TRBJ2-7, is SQTIHQWPATLVQPVGSPLSLECTVEGTSNPNLYWYRQAAGRGLQLLFYSVGIGQISSEVPQNLSASRPQDRQFILSSKKLLLSDSGFYLCAWSPWDRGIYEQYFGPGTRLTVT.

This clone was seen just once. The gene calls are TRBV30 and TRBJ2-3, with a weak D call TRBD1 (5 bases). CDR3 length: 13 amino acids. CDR1 and CDR2 (germline): GTSNPN, SVGIG (reference sequence). The V gene lost 2 bases and the J gene lost 3 bases, with 9 bases spanning the gap. CDR3 DNA sequence: TGTGCCTGGAGTACGACAGCGACAGATACGCAGTATTTT. Translated: CAWSTTATDTQYF.

The gene calls are TRBV4-1 and TRBJ1-3; TRBD1 is a possible D gene (6 bases). Germline values: CDR1 MGHRA, CDR2 YSYEKL. The ends were cut back, 4 bases at V and 3 bases at J, with 16 bases in the middle. This CDR3 is built from 16 residues. CDR3 coding DNA: TGCGCCAGCAGCCCCCTGGCCAGGGGCCTTGGAAACACCATATATTTT. This sequence encodes CASSPLARGLGNTIYF.

The V and J genes are TRBV6-1 and TRBJ2-7; 8 bases line up with TRBD1. The CDR3 covers 15 residues. The V and J ends lost 6 bases and 3 bases, in that order; junction bases with no gene match: 10. Germline loops: CDR1 MNHNS, CDR2 SASEGT. The CDR3 DNA reads TGTGCCAGCAGAAATGGACAGGGTGCTTACTACGAGCAGTACTTC. Its translation: CASRNGQGAYYEQYF.

The gene calls are TRBV27 and TRBJ2-1; 8 bases are a match to TRBD2. The V gene's germline CDR1 is MNHEY and CDR2 SMNVEV (reference sequence). This CDR3 has 15 residues. V was pared by 3 bases and J by 8 bases, with 9 bases of the junction left unmatched. The DNA for the CDR3 is TGTGCCAGCAGTTTGGGACTAGGGGTGATCGATGAGCAGTTCTTC. Translating gives CASSLGLGVIDEQFF.

The chain is built from TRBV19 and TRBJ2-7; D gene uncertain. Per germline, CDR1 LNHDA and CDR2 SQIVND (reference sequence). V lost 1 base, J lost 0 bases, and 4 bases lay in between. CDR3 length equals 13 residues. The DNA for the CDR3 is TGTGCCAGTAGTATAGCGGTCTCCTACGAGCAGTACTTC. Protein product: CASSIAVSYEQYF.

This chain uses TRBV6-5 with TRBJ2-1, with no clear D. The CDR3 extends over 15 amino acids. V was cut by 9 bases and J by 8 bases, with 23 bases left in between. Germline loops: CDR1 MNHEY, CDR2 SVGAGI. The CDR3 nucleotides are TGTGCCAGTAGTGTCTGGGCCAGCACCAAGGATGAGCAGTTCTTC. It encodes CASSVWASTKDEQFF.

The chain joins TRBV19 to TRBJ1-3; 8 bases map to TRBD1. Germline V gives CDR1 LNHDA, CDR2 SQIVND (reference sequence). CDR3 length equals 15 residues. After removal of 5 bases from V and 0 bases from J, the junction contained 3 bases not matched to a gene. DNA of the CDR3: TGTGCCAGTAGTGCTCAGGGGGCCTCTGGAAACACCATATATTTT. Its protein is CASSAQGASGNTIYF.